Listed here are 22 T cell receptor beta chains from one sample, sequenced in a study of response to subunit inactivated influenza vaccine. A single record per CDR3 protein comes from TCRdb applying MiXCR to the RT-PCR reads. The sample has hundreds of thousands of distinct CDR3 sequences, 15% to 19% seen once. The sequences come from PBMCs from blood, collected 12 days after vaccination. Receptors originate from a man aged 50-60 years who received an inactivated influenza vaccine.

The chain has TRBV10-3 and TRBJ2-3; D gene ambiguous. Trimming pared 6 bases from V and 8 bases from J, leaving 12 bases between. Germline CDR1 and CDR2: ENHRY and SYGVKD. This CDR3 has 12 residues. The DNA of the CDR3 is TGTGCCATCAGGATCCCCCCGAGTACGCAGTATTTT. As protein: CAIRIPPSTQYF.

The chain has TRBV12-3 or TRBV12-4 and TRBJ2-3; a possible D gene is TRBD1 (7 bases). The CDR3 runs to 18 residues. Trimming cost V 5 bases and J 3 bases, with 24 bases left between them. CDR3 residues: CASSPDESSARGTDTQYF. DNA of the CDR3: TGTGCCAGCAGTCCGGACGAATCTAGCGCCAGGGGGACAGATACGCAGTATTTT.

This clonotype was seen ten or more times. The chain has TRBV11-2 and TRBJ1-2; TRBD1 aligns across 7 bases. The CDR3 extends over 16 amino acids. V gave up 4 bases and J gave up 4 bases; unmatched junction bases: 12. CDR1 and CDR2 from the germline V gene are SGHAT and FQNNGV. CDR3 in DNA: TGTGCCAGCAGCTCAGGGGGGCAGGGGAGTGGCTATGGCTACACCTTC. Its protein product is CASSSGGQGSGYGYTF.

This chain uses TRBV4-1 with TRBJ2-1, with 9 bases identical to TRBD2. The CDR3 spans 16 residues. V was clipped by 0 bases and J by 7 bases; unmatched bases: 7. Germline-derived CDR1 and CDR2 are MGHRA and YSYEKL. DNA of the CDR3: TGCGCCAGCAGCCAAGATGGGGGCGGGGGGGCGAATGAGCAGTTCTTC. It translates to CASSQDGGGGANEQFF.

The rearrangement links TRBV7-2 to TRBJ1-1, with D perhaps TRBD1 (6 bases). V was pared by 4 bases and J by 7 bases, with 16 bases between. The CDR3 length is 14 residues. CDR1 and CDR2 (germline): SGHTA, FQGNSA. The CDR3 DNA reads TGTGCCAGCAGCTCCCGCGGGGGGCCGGGTGAAGCTTTCTTT. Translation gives CASSSRGGPGEAFF.

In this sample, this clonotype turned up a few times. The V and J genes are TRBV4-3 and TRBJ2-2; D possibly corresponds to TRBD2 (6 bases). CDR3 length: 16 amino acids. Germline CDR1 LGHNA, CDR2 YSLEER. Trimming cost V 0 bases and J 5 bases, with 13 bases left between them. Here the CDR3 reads CASSQDPEGHTGELFF. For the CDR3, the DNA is TGCGCCAGCAGCCAAGATCCGGAGGGCCATACCGGGGAGCTGTTTTTT.

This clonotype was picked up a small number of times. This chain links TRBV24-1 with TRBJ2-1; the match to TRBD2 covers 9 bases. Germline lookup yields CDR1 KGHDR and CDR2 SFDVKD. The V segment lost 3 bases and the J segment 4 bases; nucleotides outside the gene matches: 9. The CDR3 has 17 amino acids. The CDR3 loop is CATSDILSGRGYNEQFF. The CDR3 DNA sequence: TGTGCCACCAGTGATATCCTTAGCGGGAGAGGGTACAATGAGCAGTTCTTC.

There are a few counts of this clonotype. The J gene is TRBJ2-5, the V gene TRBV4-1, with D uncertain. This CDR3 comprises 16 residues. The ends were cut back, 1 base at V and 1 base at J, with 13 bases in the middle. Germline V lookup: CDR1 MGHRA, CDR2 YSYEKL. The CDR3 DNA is TGCGCCAGCAGCCAAGTGTTCACGGCAACCCAAGAGACCCAGTACTTC. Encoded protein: CASSQVFTATQETQYF.

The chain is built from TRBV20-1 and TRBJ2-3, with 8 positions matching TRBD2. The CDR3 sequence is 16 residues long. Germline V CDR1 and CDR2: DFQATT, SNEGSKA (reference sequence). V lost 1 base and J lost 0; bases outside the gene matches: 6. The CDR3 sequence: CSARGIRGRSTDTQYF. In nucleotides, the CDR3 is TGCAGTGCTAGAGGGATTCGCGGGAGGAGCACAGATACGCAGTATTTT.

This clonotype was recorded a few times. The CDR3 region is CASSQDPLTPTGELFF. DNA for the CDR3: TGCGCCAGCAGCCAAGATCCTCTAACTCCAACCGGGGAGCTGTTTTTT. This chain connects TRBV4-3 to TRBJ2-2; D is unclear. V was trimmed by 0 bases and J by 5 bases, leaving 13 bases between them. The germline V gene encodes CDR1 LGHNA and CDR2 YSLEER. This CDR3 contains 16 residues.

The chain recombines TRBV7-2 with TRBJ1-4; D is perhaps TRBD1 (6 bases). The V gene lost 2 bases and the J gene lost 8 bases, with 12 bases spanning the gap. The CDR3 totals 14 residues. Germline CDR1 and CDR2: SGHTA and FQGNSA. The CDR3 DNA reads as TGTGCCAGCAGCTTATGGGGGGCCAAAGAAAAACTGTTTTTT. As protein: CASSLWGAKEKLFF.

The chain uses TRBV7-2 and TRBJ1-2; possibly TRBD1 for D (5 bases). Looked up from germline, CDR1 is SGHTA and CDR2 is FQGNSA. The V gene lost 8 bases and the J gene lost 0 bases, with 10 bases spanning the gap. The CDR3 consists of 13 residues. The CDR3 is CASRPDTNYGYTF. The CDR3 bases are TGTGCCAGCCGCCCGGACACTAACTATGGCTACACCTTC.

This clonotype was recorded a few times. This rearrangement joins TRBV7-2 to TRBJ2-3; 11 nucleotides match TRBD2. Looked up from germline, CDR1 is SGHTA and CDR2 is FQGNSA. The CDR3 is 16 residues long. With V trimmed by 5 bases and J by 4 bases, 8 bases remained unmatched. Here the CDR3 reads CASSPEIAGGPDTQYF. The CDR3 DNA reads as TGTGCCAGCAGCCCAGAAATAGCGGGGGGGCCAGATACGCAGTATTTT. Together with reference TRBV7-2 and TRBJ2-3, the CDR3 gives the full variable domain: GAGVSQSPSNKVTEKGKDVELRCDPISGHTALYWYRQSLGQGLEFLIYFQGNSAPDKSGLPSDRFSAERTGGSVSTLTIQRTQQEDSAVYLCASSPEIAGGPDTQYFGPGTRLTVL.

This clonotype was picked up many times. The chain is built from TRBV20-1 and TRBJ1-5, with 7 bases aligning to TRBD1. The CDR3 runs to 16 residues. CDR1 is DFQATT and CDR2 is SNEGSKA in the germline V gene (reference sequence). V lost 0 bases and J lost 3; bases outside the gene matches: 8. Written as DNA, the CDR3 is TGCAGTGCTAGAGATATGGACAGGACCGCCAATCAGCCCCAGCATTTT. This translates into CSARDMDRTANQPQHF.

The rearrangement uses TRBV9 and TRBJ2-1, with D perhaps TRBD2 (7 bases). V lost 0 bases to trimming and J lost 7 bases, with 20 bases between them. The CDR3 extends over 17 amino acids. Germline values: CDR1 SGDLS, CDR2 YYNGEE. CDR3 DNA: TGTGCCAGCAGCGTAGGAAGTAGTGGGGGGGCGCGGAATGAGCAGTTCTTC. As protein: CASSVGSSGGARNEQFF.

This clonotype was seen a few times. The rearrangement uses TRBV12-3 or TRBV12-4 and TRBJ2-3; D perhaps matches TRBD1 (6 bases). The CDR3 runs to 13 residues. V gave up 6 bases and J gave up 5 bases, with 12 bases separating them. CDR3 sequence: CASRYSGVDTQYF. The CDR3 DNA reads TGTGCCAGCAGGTATTCAGGGGTAGATACGCAGTATTTT.

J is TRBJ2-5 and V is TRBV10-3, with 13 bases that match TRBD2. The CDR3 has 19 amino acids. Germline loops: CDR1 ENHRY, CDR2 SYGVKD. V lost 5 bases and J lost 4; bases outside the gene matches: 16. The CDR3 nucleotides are TGTGCCATCAGTTTAATATCTACTAGCGGGAGGGCCCTGAGAGAGACCCAGTACTTC. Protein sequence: CAISLISTSGRALRETQYF.

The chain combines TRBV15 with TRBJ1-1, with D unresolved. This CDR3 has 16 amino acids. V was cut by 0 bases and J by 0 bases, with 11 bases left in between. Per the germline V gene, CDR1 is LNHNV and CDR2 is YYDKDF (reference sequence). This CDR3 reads CATSRDLQYMNTEAFF. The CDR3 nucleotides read TGTGCCACCAGCAGAGACCTACAATATATGAACACTGAAGCTTTCTTT.

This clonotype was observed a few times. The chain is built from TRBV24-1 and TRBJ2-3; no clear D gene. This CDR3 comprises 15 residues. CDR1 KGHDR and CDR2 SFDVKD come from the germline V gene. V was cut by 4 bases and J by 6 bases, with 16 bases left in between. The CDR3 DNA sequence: TGTGCCACCAGTGACTCCCCCAGCGTCCGGGATACGCAGTATTTT. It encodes CATSDSPSVRDTQYF.

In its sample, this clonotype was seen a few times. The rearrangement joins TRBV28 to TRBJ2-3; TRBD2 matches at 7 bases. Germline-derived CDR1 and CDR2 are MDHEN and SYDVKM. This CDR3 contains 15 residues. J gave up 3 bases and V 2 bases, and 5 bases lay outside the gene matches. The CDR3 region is CASSLGSGETDTQYF. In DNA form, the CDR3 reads TGTGCCAGCAGTTTAGGGAGCGGGGAGACAGATACGCAGTATTTT.

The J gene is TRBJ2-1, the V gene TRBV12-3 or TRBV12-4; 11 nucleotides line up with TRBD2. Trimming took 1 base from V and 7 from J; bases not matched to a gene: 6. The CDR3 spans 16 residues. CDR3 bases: TGTGCCAGCAGTTTAGTAGTGACTAGCGGGGATAATGAGCAGTTCTTC. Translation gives CASSLVVTSGDNEQFF.

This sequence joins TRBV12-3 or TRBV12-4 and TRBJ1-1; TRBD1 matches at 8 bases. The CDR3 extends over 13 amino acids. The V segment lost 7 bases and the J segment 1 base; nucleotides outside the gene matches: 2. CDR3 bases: TGTGCCAGCACCCAGGGGGCGAACACTGAAGCTTTCTTT. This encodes CASTQGANTEAFF.